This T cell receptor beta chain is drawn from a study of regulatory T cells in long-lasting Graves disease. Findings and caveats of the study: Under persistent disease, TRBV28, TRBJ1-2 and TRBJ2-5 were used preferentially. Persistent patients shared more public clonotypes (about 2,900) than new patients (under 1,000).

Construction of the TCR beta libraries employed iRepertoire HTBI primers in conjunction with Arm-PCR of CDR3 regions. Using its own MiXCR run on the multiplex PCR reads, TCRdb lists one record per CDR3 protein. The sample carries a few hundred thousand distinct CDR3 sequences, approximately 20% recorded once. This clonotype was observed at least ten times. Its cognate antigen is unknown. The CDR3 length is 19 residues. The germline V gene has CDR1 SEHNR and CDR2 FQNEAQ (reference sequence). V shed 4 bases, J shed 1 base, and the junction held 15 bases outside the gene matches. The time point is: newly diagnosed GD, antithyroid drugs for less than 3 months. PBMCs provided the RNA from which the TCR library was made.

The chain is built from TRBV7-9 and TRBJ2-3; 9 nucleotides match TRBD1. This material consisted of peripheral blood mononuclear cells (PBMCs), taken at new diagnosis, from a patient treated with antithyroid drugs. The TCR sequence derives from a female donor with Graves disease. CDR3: CASSWPRQGVTGRTDTQYF. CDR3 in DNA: TGTGCCAGCAGCTGGCCGAGACAGGGGGTTACCGGCCGCACAGATACGCAGTATTTT.